The clone carrying this T cell receptor (beta chain) was observed once. What it binds is unknown. TCRdb's table, derived via immunoSEQ multiplex PCR, lists solely in-frame clones and lacks some. The data contain some 130,000 clones, approximately 90% of them singletons. These data belong to a study of T cell responses to AZD1222 COVID-19 vaccine. Study outcomes and limitations: Among spike-specific TCRs, nearly half reportedly target unmutated variant regions.

CDR1 is SGHDT, CDR2 YYEEEE, per germline. V was clipped by 2 bases and J by 6 bases, with 23 bases between them. This CDR3 spans 17 amino acids. The sample was peripheral blood, taken 28 days after the second AZD1222 dose. This TCR derives from an adult who received the AZD1222 COVID-19 vaccine. The chain carries TRBV5-6 and TRBJ1-1, with D perhaps matching TRBD1 (5 bases). CDR3 protein: CASSFPPTAGGFAEAFF. The CDR3 region has the DNA TGTGCCAGCAGCTTCCCTCCGACAGCCGGGGGTTTCGCTGAAGCTTTCTTT.